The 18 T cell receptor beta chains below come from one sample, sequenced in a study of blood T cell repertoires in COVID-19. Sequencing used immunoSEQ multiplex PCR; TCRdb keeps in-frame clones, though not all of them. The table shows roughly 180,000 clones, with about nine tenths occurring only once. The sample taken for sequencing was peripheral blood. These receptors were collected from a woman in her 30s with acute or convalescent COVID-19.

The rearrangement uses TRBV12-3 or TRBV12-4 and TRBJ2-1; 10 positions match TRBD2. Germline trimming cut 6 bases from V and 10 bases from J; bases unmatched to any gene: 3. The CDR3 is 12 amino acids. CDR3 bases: TGTGCCAGCAGCCAGACTAGCGGGGAGCAGTTCTTC. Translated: CASSQTSGEQFF.

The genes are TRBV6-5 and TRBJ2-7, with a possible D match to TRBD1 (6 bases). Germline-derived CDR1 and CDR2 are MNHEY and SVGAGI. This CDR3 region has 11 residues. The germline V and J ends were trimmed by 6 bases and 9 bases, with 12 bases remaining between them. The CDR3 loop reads CASSDRFGQYF. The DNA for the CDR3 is TGTGCCAGCAGCGACAGGTTTGGGCAGTACTTC.

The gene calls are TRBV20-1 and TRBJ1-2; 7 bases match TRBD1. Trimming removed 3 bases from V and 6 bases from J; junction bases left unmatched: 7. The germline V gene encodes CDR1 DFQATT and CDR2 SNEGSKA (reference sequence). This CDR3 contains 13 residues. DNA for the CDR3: TGCAGTGCTAGTTTCAGGGGGTCTGATGGCTACACCTTC. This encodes CSASFRGSDGYTF.

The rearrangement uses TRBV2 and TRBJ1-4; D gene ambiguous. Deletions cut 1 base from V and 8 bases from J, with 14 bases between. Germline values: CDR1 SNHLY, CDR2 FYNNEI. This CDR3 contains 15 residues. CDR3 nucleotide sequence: TGTGCCAGCAGTGAAGTAACGGTCGGGGAAGAAAAACTGTTTTTT. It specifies CASSEVTVGEEKLFF.

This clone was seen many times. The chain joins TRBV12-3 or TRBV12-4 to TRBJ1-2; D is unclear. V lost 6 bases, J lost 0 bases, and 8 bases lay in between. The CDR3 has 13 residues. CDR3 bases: TGTGCCAGCAGCCTAAAACCTAACTATGGCTACACCTTC. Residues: CASSLKPNYGYTF.

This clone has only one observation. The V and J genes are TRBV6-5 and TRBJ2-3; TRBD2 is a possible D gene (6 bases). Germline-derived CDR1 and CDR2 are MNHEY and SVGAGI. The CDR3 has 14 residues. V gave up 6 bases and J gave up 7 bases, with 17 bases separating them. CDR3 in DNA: TGTGCCAGCAGGGCGGGACTCAATTTACATACGCAGTATTTT. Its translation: CASRAGLNLHTQYF.

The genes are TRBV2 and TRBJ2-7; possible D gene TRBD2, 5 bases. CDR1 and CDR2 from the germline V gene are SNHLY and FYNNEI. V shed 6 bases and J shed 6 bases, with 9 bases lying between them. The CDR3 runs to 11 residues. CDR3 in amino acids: CASSPEGEQYF. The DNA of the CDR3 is TGTGCCAGCAGCCCTGAGGGCGAGCAGTACTTC.

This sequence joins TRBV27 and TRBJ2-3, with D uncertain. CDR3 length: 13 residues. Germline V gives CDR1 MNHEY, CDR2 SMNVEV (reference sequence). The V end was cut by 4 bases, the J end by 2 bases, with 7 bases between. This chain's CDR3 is CASSWRNTDTQYF. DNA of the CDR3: TGTGCCAGCAGTTGGCGGAACACAGATACGCAGTATTTT.

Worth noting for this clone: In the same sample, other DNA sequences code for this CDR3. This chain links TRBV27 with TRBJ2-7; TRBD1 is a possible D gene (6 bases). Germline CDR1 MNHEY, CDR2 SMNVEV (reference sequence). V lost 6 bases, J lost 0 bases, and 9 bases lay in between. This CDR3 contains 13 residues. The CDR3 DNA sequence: TGTGCCAGCAGAAGGACAGTCTCCTACGAGCAGTACTTC. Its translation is CASRRTVSYEQYF.

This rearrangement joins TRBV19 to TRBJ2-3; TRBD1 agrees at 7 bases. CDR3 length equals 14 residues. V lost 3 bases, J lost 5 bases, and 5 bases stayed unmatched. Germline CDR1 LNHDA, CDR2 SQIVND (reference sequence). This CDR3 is CASSIRGSRDTQYF. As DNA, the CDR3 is TGTGCCAGTAGTATCAGGGGGTCGAGAGATACGCAGTATTTT.

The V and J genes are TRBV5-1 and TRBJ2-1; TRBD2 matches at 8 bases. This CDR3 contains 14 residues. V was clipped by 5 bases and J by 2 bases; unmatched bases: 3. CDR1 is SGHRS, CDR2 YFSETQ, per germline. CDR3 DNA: TGCGCCAGCAGACCGGGAGGGCCCTACAATGAGCAGTTCTTC. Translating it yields CASRPGGPYNEQFF.

The CDR3 bases are TGTGCCAGCAGCTTACCGGGACAGGGGGACACCGGGGAGCTGTTTTTT. It encodes CASSLPGQGDTGELFF. The chain combines TRBV7-6 with TRBJ2-2; TRBD1 matches 11 bases. CDR1 is SGHVS, CDR2 FNYEAQ, per germline. CDR3 length: 16 residues. Losses at the gene ends were 2 bases for V and 3 bases for J; bases not matched to a gene: 2.

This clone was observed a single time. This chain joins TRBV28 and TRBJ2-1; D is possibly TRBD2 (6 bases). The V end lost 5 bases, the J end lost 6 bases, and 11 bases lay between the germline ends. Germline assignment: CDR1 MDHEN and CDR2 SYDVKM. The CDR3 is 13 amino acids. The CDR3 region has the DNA TGTGCCAGCAGTCGAGACGGGGGCAATGAGCAGTTCTTC. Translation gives CASSRDGGNEQFF.

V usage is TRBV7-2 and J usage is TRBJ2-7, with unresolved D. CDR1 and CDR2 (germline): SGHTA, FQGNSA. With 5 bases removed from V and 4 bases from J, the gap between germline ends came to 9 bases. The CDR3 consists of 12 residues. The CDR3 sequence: CASSHGAYEQYF. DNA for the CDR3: TGTGCCAGCAGCCACGGTGCATACGAGCAGTACTTC.

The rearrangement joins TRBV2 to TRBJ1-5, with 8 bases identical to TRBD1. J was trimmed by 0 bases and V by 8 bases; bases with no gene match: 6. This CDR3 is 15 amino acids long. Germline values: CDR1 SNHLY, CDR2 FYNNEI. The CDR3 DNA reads TGTGCCAGCGGGGACAGGACTTCTAGCAATCAGCCCCAGCATTTT. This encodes CASGDRTSSNQPQHF.

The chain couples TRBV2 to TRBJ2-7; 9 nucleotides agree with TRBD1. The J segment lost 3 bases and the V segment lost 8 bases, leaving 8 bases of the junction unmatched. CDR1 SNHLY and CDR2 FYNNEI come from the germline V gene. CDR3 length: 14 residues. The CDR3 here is CASSDRGRFYEQYF. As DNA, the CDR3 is TGTGCCAGCTCGGACAGGGGAAGATTCTACGAGCAGTACTTC.

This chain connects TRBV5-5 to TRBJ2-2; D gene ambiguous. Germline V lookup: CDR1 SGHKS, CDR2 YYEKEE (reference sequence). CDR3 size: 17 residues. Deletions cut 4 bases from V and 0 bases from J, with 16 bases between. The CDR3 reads CASSLFGRTPNTGELFF. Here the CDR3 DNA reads TGTGCCAGCAGCCTTTTTGGGCGAACCCCGAACACCGGGGAGCTGTTTTTT.

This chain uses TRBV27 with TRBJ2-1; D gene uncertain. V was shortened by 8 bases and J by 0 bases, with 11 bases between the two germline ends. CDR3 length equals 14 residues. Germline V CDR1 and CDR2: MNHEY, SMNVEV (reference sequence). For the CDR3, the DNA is TGTGCCAGCCGACGACTTAGCTCCTACAATGAGCAGTTCTTC. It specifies CASRRLSSYNEQFF.